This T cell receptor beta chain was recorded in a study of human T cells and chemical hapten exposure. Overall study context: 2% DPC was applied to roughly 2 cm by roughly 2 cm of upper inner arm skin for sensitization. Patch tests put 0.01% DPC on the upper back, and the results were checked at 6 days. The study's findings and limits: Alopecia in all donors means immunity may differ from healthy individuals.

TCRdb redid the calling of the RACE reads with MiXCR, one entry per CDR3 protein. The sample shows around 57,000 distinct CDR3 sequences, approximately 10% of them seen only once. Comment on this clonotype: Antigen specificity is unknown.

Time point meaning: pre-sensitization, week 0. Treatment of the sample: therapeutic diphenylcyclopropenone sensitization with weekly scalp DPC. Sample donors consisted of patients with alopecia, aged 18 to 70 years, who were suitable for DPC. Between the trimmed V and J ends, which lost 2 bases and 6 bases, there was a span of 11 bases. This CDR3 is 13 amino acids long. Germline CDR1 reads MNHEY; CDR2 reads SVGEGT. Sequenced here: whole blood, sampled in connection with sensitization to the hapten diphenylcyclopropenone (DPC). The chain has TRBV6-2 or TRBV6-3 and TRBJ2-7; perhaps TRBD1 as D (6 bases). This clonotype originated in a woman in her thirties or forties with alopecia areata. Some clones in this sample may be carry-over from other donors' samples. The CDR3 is CASSYGQSSEQYF. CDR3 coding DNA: TGTGCCAGCAGTTACGGACAGTCTAGCGAGCAGTACTTC.